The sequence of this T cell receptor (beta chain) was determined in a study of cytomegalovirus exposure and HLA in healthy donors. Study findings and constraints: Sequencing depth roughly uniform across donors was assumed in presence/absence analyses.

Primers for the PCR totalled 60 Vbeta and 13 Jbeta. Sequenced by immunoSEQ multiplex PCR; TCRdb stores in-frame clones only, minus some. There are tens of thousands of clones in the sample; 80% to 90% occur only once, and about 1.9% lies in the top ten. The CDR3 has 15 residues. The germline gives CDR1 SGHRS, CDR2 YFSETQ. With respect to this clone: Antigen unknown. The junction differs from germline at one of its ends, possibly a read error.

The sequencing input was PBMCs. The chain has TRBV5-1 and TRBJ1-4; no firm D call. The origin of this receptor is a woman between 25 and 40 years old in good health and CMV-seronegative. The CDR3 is CASSLVTATNEKLFF. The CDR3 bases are TGTGCCAGCAGCTTGGTTACTGCAACTAATGAAAAACTGTTTTTT.